This paragraph covers one T cell receptor beta chain sequence. The data belong to a study of control samples from healthy donors and cancer patients. Sequencing used immunoSEQ multiplex PCR; TCRdb keeps in-frame clones, though not all of them. The profile covers under 75,000 clones, with approximately 85% appearing a single time and roughly 5.1% taken by the ten largest. Germline V lookup: CDR1 MRHNA, CDR2 SNTAGT. V was shortened by 6 bases and J by 14 bases, with 20 bases between the two germline ends. CDR3 length equals 14 residues. This chain connects TRBV6-4 to TRBJ1-6; TRBD1 might be the D (6 bases). The receptor comes from a man aged 35 to 55 in good health. The material sequenced was blood. CDR3 in DNA: TGTGCCAGCAGCGAACAGGGTGACGGGGTCACCCTCCACTTT. It yields the protein CASSEQGDGVTLHF.